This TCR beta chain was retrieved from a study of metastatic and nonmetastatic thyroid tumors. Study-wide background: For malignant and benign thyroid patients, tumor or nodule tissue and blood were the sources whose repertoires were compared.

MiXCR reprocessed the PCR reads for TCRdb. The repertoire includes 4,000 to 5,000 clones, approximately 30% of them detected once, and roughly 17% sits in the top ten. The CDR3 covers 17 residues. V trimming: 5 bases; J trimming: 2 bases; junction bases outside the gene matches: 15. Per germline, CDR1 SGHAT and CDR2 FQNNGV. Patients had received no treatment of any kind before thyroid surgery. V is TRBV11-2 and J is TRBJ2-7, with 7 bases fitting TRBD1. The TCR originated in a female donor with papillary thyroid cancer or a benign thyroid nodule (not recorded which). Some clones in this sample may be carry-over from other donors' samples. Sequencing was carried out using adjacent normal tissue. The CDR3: CASSTPMTQGRAYEQYF. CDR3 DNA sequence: TGTGCCAGCAGCACGCCCATGACACAGGGGCGGGCCTACGAGCAGTACTTC.